This is a list of T cell receptor beta chains from one sample in a study of shared clonotypes between healthy human individuals. Sequenced by immunoSEQ multiplex PCR; TCRdb stores in-frame clones only, minus some. In the table there are about 100,000 clones, 68% of which are singletons. The sample taken for sequencing was memory CD8+ T cells sorted from blood. All receptors derive from a man aged 25 to 45 in good health. Both conserved end residues are part of each CDR3. Fields, in order: J gene, D gene, clone size, V gene, CDR3 length, CDR3 protein, CDR3 DNA. D genes are given only for firm matches. Part of the rows lack a size; the others show once, few, many or a class for expanded clones.

TRBJ2-7 TRBD1 NA TRBV6-5 13 CASSRTGAYEQYF TGTGCCAGCAGTAGGACAGGGGCCTACGAGCAGTACTTC
TRBJ2-7 NA few TRBV20-1 10 CSASDHEQYF TGCAGTGCCAGCGATCACGAGCAGTACTTC
TRBJ1-5 NA NA TRBV30 16 CAWSVGVPGLAQPQHF TGTGCCTGGAGTGTCGGTGTTCCGGGGCTTGCTCAGCCCCAGCATTTT
TRBJ2-5 TRBD2 NA TRBV9 19 CASSVATGGLAGAQETQYF TGTGCCAGCAGCGTAGCTACGGGAGGACTAGCGGGAGCACAAGAGACCCAGTACTTC
TRBJ1-1 NA few TRBV7-8 15 CASSLAGGAVTEAFF TGTGCCAGCAGCTTAGCGGGGGGCGCGGTCACTGAAGCTTTCTTT
TRBJ2-7 NA NA TRBV7-2 16 CASSSPRGRSSYEQYF TGTGCCAGCAGCTCACCACGGGGCCGGAGCTCCTACGAGCAGTACTTC
TRBJ2-7 TRBD1 NA TRBV4-1 15 CASSHGQGPGYEQYF TGCGCCAGCAGCCACGGACAGGGTCCAGGCTACGAGCAGTACTTC
TRBJ1-1 NA once TRBV7-3 13 CASTQDRDTEAFF TGTGCCAGCACCCAGGATCGGGACACTGAAGCTTTCTTT
TRBJ2-1 NA NA TRBV9 13 CASGAPSDNEQFF TGTGCCAGTGGGGCCCCTTCCGACAATGAGCAGTTCTTC
TRBJ2-7 TRBD2 few TRBV15 15 CATSSPSGRTYEQYF TGTGCCACCAGCAGCCCTAGCGGGAGAACCTACGAGCAGTACTTC
TRBJ1-2 NA NA TRBV25-1 14 CASSEFVAGYGYTF TGTGCCAGCAGTGAATTCGTAGCGGGGTATGGCTACACCTTC
TRBJ2-6 NA NA TRBV2 14 CASNPNPGANVLTF TGTGCCAGCAACCCGAATCCCGGGGCCAACGTCCTGACTTTC
TRBJ1-1 NA NA TRBV29-1 12 CSVRPMNTEAFF TGCAGCGTGAGACCAATGAACACTGAAGCTTTCTTT
TRBJ2-3 TRBD2 NA TRBV5-4 19 CASSLDRREGHFSTDTQYF TGTGCCAGCAGCTTGGACCGGCGGGAGGGCCATTTTAGCACAGATACGCAGTATTTT
TRBJ2-2 TRBD2 NA TRBV2 13 CASRASREVGLFF TGTGCCAGCAGAGCTTCCCGGGAGGTGGGGCTGTTTTTT